This record looks at one T cell receptor (beta chain) sequence and its context. This specimen comes from a study of blood T cell repertoires in COVID-19. Study processing details: Estimated nucleated cell counts came from reference gene primer amplification. Some clones are missing from TCRdb's copy, which holds only in-frame ones; the method was immunoSEQ multiplex PCR. The V and J calls and clone size come from that table; D and trimming were worked out from the DNA. The sample carries under 250,000 clones, about 89% recorded once. Germline trimming cut 6 bases from V and 1 base from J; bases unmatched to any gene: 3. Germline V gene data show CDR1 as SQVTM and CDR2 as ANQGSEA. The CDR3 extends over 13 amino acids.

The chain couples TRBV29-1 to TRBJ2-7, with TRBD1 matching over 10 bases. The sample consisted of peripheral blood. This TCR came from a woman between 55 and 75 years old who had recovered from COVID-19. The CDR3: CSVTGGLSYEQYF. DNA of the CDR3: TGCAGCGTGACAGGGGGCTTGTCCTACGAGCAGTACTTC.